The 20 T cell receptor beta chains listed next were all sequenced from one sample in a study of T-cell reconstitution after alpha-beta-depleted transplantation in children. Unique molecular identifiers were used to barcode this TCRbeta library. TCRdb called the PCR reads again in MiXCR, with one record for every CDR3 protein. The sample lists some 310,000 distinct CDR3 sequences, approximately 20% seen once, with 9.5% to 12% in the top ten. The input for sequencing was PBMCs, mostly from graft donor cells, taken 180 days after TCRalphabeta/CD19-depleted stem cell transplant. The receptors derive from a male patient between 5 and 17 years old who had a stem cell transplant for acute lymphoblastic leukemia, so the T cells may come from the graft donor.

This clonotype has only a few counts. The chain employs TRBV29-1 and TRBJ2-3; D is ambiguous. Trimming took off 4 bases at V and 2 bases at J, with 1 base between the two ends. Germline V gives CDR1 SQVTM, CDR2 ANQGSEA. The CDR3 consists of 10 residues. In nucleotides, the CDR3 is TGCAGCGTTGCCACAGATACGCAGTATTTT. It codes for CSVATDTQYF.

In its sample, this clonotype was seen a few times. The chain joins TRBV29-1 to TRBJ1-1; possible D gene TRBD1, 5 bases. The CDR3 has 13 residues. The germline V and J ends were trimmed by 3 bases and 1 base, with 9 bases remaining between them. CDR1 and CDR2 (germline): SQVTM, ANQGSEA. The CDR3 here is CSVERDPNTEAFF. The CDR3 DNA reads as TGCAGCGTTGAGCGGGACCCGAACACTGAAGCTTTCTTT.

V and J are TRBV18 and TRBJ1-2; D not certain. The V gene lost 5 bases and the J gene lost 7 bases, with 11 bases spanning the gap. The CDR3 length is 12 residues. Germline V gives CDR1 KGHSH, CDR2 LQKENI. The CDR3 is CASSTLKGGYTF. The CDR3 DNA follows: TGTGCCAGCTCAACTTTAAAGGGTGGCTACACCTTC.

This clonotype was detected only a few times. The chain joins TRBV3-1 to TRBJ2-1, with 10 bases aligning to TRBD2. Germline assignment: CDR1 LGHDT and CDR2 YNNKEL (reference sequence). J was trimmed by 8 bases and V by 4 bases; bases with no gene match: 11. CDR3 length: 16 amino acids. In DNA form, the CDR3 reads TGTGCCAGCAGCCTGTCAACTAGCGGGACATTCTATGAGCAGTTCTTC. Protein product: CASSLSTSGTFYEQFF.

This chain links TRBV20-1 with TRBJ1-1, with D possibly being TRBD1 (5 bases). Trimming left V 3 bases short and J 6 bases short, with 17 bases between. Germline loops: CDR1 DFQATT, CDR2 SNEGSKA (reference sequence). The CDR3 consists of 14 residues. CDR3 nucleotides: TGCAGTGCTAGGGGTCGGGGCTTTAACGCTGAAGCTTTCTTT. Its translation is CSARGRGFNAEAFF.

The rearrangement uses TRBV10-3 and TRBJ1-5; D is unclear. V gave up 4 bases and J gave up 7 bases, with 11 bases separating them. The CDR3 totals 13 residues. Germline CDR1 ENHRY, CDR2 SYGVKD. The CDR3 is CAISVSSAQPQHF. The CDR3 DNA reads TGTGCCATCAGTGTCAGCTCCGCCCAGCCCCAGCATTTT.

The DNA of the CDR3 is TGCAGTGCTTCGCGGGGTCCCACAGATACGCAGTATTTT. The encoded protein is CSASRGPTDTQYF. This sequence joins TRBV20-1 and TRBJ2-3; perhaps TRBD2 as D (6 bases). Germline CDR1 and CDR2: DFQATT and SNEGSKA (reference sequence). The CDR3 has 13 amino acids. Between the trimmed V and J ends, which lost 5 bases and 2 bases, there was a span of 11 bases.

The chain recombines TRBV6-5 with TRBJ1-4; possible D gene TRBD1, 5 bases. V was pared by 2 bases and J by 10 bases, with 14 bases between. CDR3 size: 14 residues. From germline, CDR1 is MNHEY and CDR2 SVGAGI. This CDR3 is CASSYRDGDRKLFF. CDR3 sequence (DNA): TGTGCCAGCAGTTACCGGGACGGTGACAGAAAACTGTTTTTT.

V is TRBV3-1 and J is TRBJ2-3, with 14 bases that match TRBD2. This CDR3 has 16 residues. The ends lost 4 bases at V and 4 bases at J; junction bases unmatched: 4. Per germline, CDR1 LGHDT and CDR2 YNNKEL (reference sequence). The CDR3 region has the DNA TGTGCCAGCAGCCCCAGGGGACTAGCGGGAGCAGATACGCAGTATTTT. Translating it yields CASSPRGLAGADTQYF.

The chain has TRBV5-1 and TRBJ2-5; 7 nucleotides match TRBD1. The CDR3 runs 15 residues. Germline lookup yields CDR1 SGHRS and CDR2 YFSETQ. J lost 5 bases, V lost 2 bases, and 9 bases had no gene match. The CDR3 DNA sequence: TGCGCCAGCAGCTTAGAACAGGGGCGTGGGGAGACCCAGTACTTC. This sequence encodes CASSLEQGRGETQYF.

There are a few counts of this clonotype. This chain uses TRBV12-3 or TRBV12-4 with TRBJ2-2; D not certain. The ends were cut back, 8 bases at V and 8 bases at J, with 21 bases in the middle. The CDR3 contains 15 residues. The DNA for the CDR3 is TGTGCCAGCCTACCCCGAGCGCCTCTCTGGGGGGAGCTGTTTTTT. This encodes CASLPRAPLWGELFF.

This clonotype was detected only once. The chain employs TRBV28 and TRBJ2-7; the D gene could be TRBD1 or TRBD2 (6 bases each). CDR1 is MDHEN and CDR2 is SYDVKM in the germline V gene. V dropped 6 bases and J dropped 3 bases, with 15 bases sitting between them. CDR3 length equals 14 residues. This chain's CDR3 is CASRGGGEFYEQYF. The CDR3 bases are TGTGCCAGCAGGGGGGGCGGAGAGTTCTACGAGCAGTACTTC.

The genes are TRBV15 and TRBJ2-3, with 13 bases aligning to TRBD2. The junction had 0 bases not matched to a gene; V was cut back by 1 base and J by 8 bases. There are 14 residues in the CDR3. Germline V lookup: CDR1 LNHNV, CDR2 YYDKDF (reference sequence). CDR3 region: CATSRGLAGGTQYF. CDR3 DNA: TGTGCCACCAGCAGAGGACTAGCGGGAGGTACGCAGTATTTT.

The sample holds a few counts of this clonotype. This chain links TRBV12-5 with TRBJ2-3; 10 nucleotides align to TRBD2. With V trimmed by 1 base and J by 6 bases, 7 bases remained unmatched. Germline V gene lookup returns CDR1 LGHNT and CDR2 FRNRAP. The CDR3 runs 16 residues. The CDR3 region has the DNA TGTGCTAGTGGTTTGGCCCTAGCGGGAGTTTCGGATACGCAGTATTTT. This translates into CASGLALAGVSDTQYF. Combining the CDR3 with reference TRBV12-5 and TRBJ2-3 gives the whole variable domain DARVTQTPRHKVTEMGQEVTMRCQPILGHNTVFWYRQTMMQGLELLAYFRNRAPLDDSGMPKDRFSAEMPDATLATLKIQPSEPRDSAVYFCASGLALAGVSDTQYFGPGTRLTVL.

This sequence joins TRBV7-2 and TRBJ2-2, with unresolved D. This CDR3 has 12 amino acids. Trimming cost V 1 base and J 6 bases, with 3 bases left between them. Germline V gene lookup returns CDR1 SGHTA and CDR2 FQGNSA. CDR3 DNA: TGTGCCAGCAGCTTAGACCCCGGGGAGCTGTTTTTT. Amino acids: CASSLDPGELFF.

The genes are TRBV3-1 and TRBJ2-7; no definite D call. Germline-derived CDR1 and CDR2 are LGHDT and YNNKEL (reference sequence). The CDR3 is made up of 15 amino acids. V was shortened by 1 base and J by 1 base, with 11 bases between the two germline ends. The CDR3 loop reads CASSQGFVGSYEQYF. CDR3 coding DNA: TGTGCCAGCAGCCAAGGTTTCGTGGGATCCTACGAGCAGTACTTC.

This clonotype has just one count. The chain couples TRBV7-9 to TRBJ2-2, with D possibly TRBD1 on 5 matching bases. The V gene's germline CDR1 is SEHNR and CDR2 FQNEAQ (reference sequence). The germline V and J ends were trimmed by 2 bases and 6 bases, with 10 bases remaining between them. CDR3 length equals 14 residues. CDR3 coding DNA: TGTGCCAGCAGCTTAATGGGGCGCGCCGGGGAGCTGTTTTTT. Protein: CASSLMGRAGELFF.

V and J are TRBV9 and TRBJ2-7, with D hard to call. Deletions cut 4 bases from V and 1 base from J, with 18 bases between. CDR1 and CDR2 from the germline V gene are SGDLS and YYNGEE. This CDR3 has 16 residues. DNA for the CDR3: TGTGCCAGCAGCACAAGCGCGAGATCGCCTTCCTACGAGCAGTACTTC. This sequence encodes CASSTSARSPSYEQYF.

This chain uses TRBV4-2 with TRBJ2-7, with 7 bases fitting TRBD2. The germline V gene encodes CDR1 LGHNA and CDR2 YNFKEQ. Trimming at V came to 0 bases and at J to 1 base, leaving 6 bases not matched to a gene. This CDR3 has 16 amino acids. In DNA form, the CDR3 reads TGTGCCAGCAGCCAAGAGTTAACTAGCGAATCCTACGAGCAGTACTTC. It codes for CASSQELTSESYEQYF.

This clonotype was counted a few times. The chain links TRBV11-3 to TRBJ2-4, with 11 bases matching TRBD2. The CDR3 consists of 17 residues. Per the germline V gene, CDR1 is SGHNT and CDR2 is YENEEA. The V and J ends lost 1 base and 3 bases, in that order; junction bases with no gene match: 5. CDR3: CASSLGRLAGIKNIQYF. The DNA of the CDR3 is TGTGCCAGCAGCTTAGGGAGACTAGCGGGAATCAAAAACATTCAGTACTTC. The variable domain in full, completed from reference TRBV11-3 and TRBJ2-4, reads EAGVVQSPRYKIIEKKQPVAFWCNPISGHNTLYWYLQNLGQGPELLIRYENEEAVDDSQLPKDRFSAERLKGVDSTLKIQPAELGDSAVYLCASSLGRLAGIKNIQYFGAGTRLSVL.